Presented here are 23 T cell receptor beta chains from one specimen sequenced in a study of blood T cell repertoires in COVID-19. Generated by immunoSEQ multiplex PCR, the TCRdb table keeps only in-frame clones and is missing some. The repertoire consists of around 200,000 clones, with approximately 80% occurring once and the leading ten covering around an eighth. Sequencing was done on a sample of peripheral blood. These receptors were taken from a middle-aged man who had recovered from COVID-19.

The rearrangement links TRBV11-2 to TRBJ2-2; TRBD1 matches 7 bases. This CDR3 region has 16 residues. Looked up from germline, CDR1 is SGHAT and CDR2 is FQNNGV. V was pared by 2 bases and J by 1 base, with 4 bases of the junction left unmatched. The chain's CDR3 is CASSLLQGRNTGELFF. CDR3 DNA sequence: TGTGCCAGCAGCTTACTACAGGGGCGGAACACCGGGGAGCTGTTTTTT.

The chain joins TRBV19 to TRBJ1-4; 9 bases fit TRBD1. The CDR3 is made up of 16 amino acids. J lost 4 bases, V lost 6 bases, and 9 bases had no gene match. CDR1 and CDR2 (germline): LNHDA, SQIVND (reference sequence). The CDR3 nucleotides read TGTGCCAGTAGATCCCTCGGGACAGGGTATAATGAAAAACTGTTTTTT. Protein: CASRSLGTGYNEKLFF.

This clone was recorded a few times. The V gene is TRBV4-2, the J gene TRBJ2-1, with 7 bases that match TRBD2. CDR1 is LGHNA and CDR2 is YNFKEQ in the germline V gene. Germline trimming cut 0 bases from V and 9 bases from J; bases unmatched to any gene: 11. The CDR3 runs 16 residues. CDR3 sequence (DNA): TGTGCCAGCAGCCAAGAATCTGGACTAGGAACGCGTGAGCAGTTCTTC. Protein sequence: CASSQESGLGTREQFF.

The V gene is TRBV7-2, the J gene TRBJ1-6; a possible D gene is TRBD1 (5 bases). Per germline, CDR1 SGHTA and CDR2 FQGNSA. With 0 bases removed from V and 5 bases from J, the gap between germline ends came to 11 bases. The CDR3 is 16 amino acids. The CDR3 DNA is TGTGCCAGCAGCTTAGCGGGGGGAAGGAATAATTCACCCCTCCACTTT. Protein product: CASSLAGGRNNSPLHF.

This clone has a single count. The rearrangement uses TRBV10-1 and TRBJ2-7; possibly TRBD2 for D (6 bases). The CDR3 loop spans 14 amino acids. The germline CDR1 and CDR2 sequences are WNHNN and SYGVQD (reference sequence). V shed 6 bases and J shed 5 bases, with 17 bases lying between them. In DNA form, the CDR3 reads TGCGCCAGCAGCCGGGACTCGCCCGTCGACGAGCAGTACTTC. It codes for CASSRDSPVDEQYF.

The chain employs TRBV11-2 and TRBJ1-2; possibly TRBD1 for D (5 bases). V lost 0 bases to trimming and J lost 2 bases, with 10 bases between them. CDR1 is SGHAT and CDR2 is FQNNGV in the germline V gene. The CDR3 runs to 15 residues. DNA of the CDR3: TGTGCCAGCAGCTTAGATGGGGCAGGCAACTATGGCTACACCTTC. It yields the protein CASSLDGAGNYGYTF.

The chain employs TRBV2 and TRBJ1-1; TRBD1 is a possible D gene (6 bases). Germline V lookup: CDR1 SNHLY, CDR2 FYNNEI. This CDR3 contains 15 residues. Trimming removed 1 base at V and 1 base at J, with 10 bases between. CDR3 bases: TGTGCCAGCAGTGAAGACCAGGGGTGGAACACTGAAGCTTTCTTT. It yields the protein CASSEDQGWNTEAFF. Drawing the rest from reference TRBV2 and TRBJ1-1, the complete variable domain is EPEVTQTPSHQVTQMGQEVILRCVPISNHLYFYWYRQILGQKVEFLVSFYNNEISEKSEIFDDQFSVERPDGSNFTLKIRSTKLEDSAMYFCASSEDQGWNTEAFFGQGTRLTVV.

The CDR3 region has the DNA TGTGCCAGCAGTTCGGTGGGACTACTCTACGAGCAGTACTTC. This codes for CASSSVGLLYEQYF. The rearrangement links TRBV28 to TRBJ2-7, with 7 bases fitting TRBD2. Germline assignment: CDR1 MDHEN and CDR2 SYDVKM. CDR3 size: 14 residues. The trim removed 4 bases at V and 3 bases at J, leaving 6 bases unmatched. Complete variable domain (other parts from reference TRBV28 and TRBJ2-7): DVKVTQSSRYLVKRTGEKVFLECVQDMDHENMFWYRQDPGLGLRLIYFSYDVKMKEKGDIPEGYSVSREKKERFSLILESASTNQTSMYLCASSSVGLLYEQYFGPGTRLTVT.

The chain is built from TRBV5-6 and TRBJ2-2, with D possibly matching TRBD2 (5 bases). This CDR3 has 14 residues. Trimming left V 0 bases short and J 6 bases short, with 9 bases between. The V gene's germline CDR1 is SGHDT and CDR2 YYEEEE. The CDR3 DNA is TGTGCCAGCAGCTTGGGGTTGGGAGCCGGGGAGCTGTTTTTT. This gives the protein CASSLGLGAGELFF.

The chain links TRBV7-2 to TRBJ2-3, with a weak D call TRBD2 (7 bases). The ends were cut back, 2 bases at V and 6 bases at J, with 18 bases in the middle. Germline lookup yields CDR1 SGHTA and CDR2 FQGNSA. This CDR3 has 16 amino acids. In nucleotides, the CDR3 is TGTGCCAGCAGCTTAACCGGGGGGCTAATTGGGGATACGCAGTATTTT. Translation: CASSLTGGLIGDTQYF.

The chain employs TRBV2 and TRBJ2-3; D is possibly TRBD1 (5 bases). V was shortened by 5 bases and J by 6 bases, with 15 bases between the two germline ends. Germline V lookup: CDR1 SNHLY, CDR2 FYNNEI. This CDR3 is 14 amino acids long. The CDR3: CASSKTDSLDTQYF. In DNA, the CDR3 is TGTGCCAGCAGTAAGACAGACTCCCTGGATACGCAGTATTTT.

This rearrangement joins TRBV10-1 to TRBJ2-1; 7 bases align to TRBD1. This CDR3 is 15 amino acids long. Trimming removed 3 bases from V and 8 bases from J; junction bases left unmatched: 10. CDR1 and CDR2 (germline): WNHNN, SYGVQD (reference sequence). DNA of the CDR3: TGCGCCAGCAGTGAAAGGGGGCCCAGGATCGATGAGCAGTTCTTC. This codes for CASSERGPRIDEQFF.

CDR3 protein: CASSQVAQGDYEQYF. CDR3 nucleotides: TGCGCCAGCAGCCAAGTAGCACAGGGGGACTACGAGCAGTACTTC. The chain combines TRBV4-3 with TRBJ2-7; 8 nucleotides align to TRBD1. In germline, CDR1 is LGHNA, CDR2 YSLEER. CDR3 length: 15 amino acids. J gave up 3 bases and V 1 base, and 5 bases lay outside the gene matches.

This clone has only a few counts. The chain is built from TRBV5-4 and TRBJ2-7; D is undetermined. V lost 2 bases to trimming and J lost 2 bases, with 11 bases between them. Germline V gives CDR1 SGHNT, CDR2 YYREEE (reference sequence). CDR3 length equals 14 residues. CDR3 in DNA: TGTGCCAGCAGCTTAGTGGCGGCCACCTACGAGCAGTACTTC. The encoded protein is CASSLVAATYEQYF.

V is TRBV1 and J is TRBJ1-2; the table's TRBD1 call for D was not verified on the DNA. TRBV1 is tagged as a pseudogene. This CDR3 spans 14 amino acids. CDR3 nucleotides: TGCACCAGCAGCCCCTTTGGCAGGCCCTATGGCTACACCTTC. This translates into CTSSPFGRPYGYTF.

The V gene is TRBV6-5, the J gene TRBJ1-1; TRBD1 might be the D (5 bases). This CDR3 region has 14 residues. CDR1 MNHEY and CDR2 SVGAGI come from the germline V gene. Trimming stripped 4 bases from V and 3 bases from J, with 12 bases between. This CDR3 is CASSWRGMDTEAFF. The CDR3 nucleotides read TGTGCCAGCAGTTGGAGGGGTATGGACACTGAAGCTTTCTTT.

The genes are TRBV28 and TRBJ1-6; D perhaps matches TRBD1 (6 bases). The CDR3 runs to 15 residues. The V end was cut by 4 bases, the J end by 7 bases, with 14 bases between. Germline V gene data show CDR1 as MDHEN and CDR2 as SYDVKM. CDR3 in amino acids: CASSSNRVGNSPLHF. The CDR3 DNA reads TGTGCCAGCAGTTCGAACAGGGTAGGAAATTCACCCCTCCACTTT.

The chain has TRBV7-6 and TRBJ2-2; 7 bases are a match to TRBD1. Germline V gene data show CDR1 as SGHVS and CDR2 as FNYEAQ. CDR3 length: 16 residues. The ends lost 0 bases at V and 7 bases at J; junction bases unmatched: 8. The CDR3 here is CASSLARDRVDGELFF. The CDR3, as DNA: TGTGCCAGCAGCTTAGCACGAGACAGGGTTGACGGGGAGCTGTTTTTT.

CDR3 region: CASSRVPQRLPSTDTQYF. CDR3 coding DNA: TGTGCCAGCAGCCGTGTACCGCAGCGCCTACCCAGCACAGATACGCAGTATTTT. The gene calls are TRBV7-2 and TRBJ2-3; D is uncertain. The CDR3 loop spans 18 amino acids. V was shortened by 5 bases and J by 0 bases, with 21 bases between the two germline ends. The germline gives CDR1 SGHTA, CDR2 FQGNSA.

As regards this clone: One junction end disagrees with the germline gene, perhaps due to a read error. This chain joins TRBV6-5 and TRBJ2-5; the D gene is possibly TRBD1 (6 bases). The CDR3 length is 13 residues. Germline loops: CDR1 MNHEY, CDR2 SVGAGI. The CDR3 nucleotides read TGTGCCAGCAGTACAGGGTTAAAAGAGGCCCAGTACTTC. It is translated as CASSTGLKEAQYF.

The table lists this clone with a few counts. The chain joins TRBV6-1 to TRBJ2-7; D gene unclear. Trimming took off 5 bases at V and 8 bases at J, with 13 bases between the two ends. Germline assignment: CDR1 MNHNS and CDR2 SASEGT. CDR3 length: 12 amino acids. The CDR3 here is CASSTTLYQQYF. CDR3 sequence (DNA): TGTGCCAGCAGTACCACCCTCTATCAGCAGTACTTC.

The rearrangement uses TRBV6-2 or TRBV6-3 and TRBJ1-1; D is possibly TRBD1 (5 bases). The CDR3 is 15 amino acids. Per the germline V gene, CDR1 is MNHEY and CDR2 is SVGEGT. Trimming stripped 5 bases from V and 1 base from J, with 14 bases between. CDR3 bases: TGTGCCAGCAGTCGGATTGTACAGGAGAACACTGAAGCTTTCTTT. Amino acids: CASSRIVQENTEAFF.

J is TRBJ2-1 and V is TRBV5-4; 10 bases fit TRBD2. The CDR3 runs to 16 residues. V lost 5 bases to trimming and J lost 7 bases; unmatched junction nucleotides: 12. Germline-derived CDR1 and CDR2 are SGHNT and YYREEE (reference sequence). The chain's CDR3 is CASSRTSGQGGNEQFF. The DNA of the CDR3 is TGTGCCAGCAGTCGGACTAGCGGTCAAGGGGGAAATGAGCAGTTCTTC. The variable domain in full, with the rest retrieved from reference TRBV5-4 and TRBJ2-1, is ETGVTQSPTHLIKTRGQQVTLRCSSQSGHNTVSWYQQALGQGPQFIFQYYREEENGRGNFPPRFSGLQFPNYSSELNVNALELDDSALYLCASSRTSGQGGNEQFFGPGTRLTVL.